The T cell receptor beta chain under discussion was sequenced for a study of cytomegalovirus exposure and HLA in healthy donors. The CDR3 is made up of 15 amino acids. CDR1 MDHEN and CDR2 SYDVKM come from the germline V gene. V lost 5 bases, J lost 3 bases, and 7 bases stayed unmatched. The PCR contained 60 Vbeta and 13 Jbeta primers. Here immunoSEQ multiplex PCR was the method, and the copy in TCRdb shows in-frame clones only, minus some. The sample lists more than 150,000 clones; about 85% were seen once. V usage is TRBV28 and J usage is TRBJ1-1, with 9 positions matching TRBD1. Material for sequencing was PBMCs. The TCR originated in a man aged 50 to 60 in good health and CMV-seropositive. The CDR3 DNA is TGTGCCAGCAGTCCTCCGGGACAGGGTGACACTGAAGCTTTCTTT. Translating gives CASSPPGQGDTEAFF.